The rows below give T cell receptor beta chains drawn from one sample of a study of T-cell memory formation after mild COVID-19. TCRdb called the 5' RACE reads again in MiXCR, with one record for every CDR3 protein. The profile covers fewer than 300,000 distinct CDR3 sequences, with approximately 16% appearing a single time and approximately 20% taken by the ten largest. Sequencing was carried out using PBMCs or a T cell subset sorted from them (not recorded which). The receptors come from a man in his late teens or twenties who had mild COVID-19 (a few samples of this study predate the infection). Cell type and time point are not known. CDR3s include the opening cysteine and the closing phenylalanine or tryptophan. The D gene is left open where the match is weak. The size field is filled for only some rows; it gives once, few, many or a size class.

d_call: TRBD1; v_call: TRBV5-1; j_call: TRBJ1-3; clone_size: .; cdr3_nt: TGCGCCAGCAGCCGGACAGGGCCAGGCGGGAACACCATATATTTT; cdr3_aa: CASSRTGPGGNTIYF
d_call: .; v_call: TRBV7-9; j_call: TRBJ1-1; clone_size: .; cdr3_nt: TGTGCCAGCAGCGTATCTAGGGGGACTGAAGCTTTCTTT; cdr3_aa: CASSVSRGTEAFF
d_call: .; v_call: TRBV9; j_call: TRBJ2-5; clone_size: .; cdr3_nt: TGTGCCAGCAGCGTAGGGGAGACACCGTACCAAGAGACCCAGTACTTC; cdr3_aa: CASSVGETPYQETQYF
d_call: .; v_call: TRBV6-5; j_call: TRBJ1-6; clone_size: .; cdr3_nt: TGTGCCAGCAGTTATAGTGGCAGGGCTGTTTCACCCCTCCACTTT; cdr3_aa: CASSYSGRAVSPLHF
d_call: .; v_call: TRBV4-3; j_call: TRBJ1-2; clone_size: .; cdr3_nt: TGCGCCAGCAGCCAAGATTTGAGGGGAGGCTATGGCTACACCTTC; cdr3_aa: CASSQDLRGGYGYTF
d_call: .; v_call: TRBV2; j_call: TRBJ2-2; clone_size: once; cdr3_nt: TGTGCCAGCAGTGGGGCACAGAACACCGGGGAGCTGTTTTTT; cdr3_aa: CASSGAQNTGELFF
d_call: TRBD1; v_call: TRBV7-9; j_call: TRBJ2-7; clone_size: .; cdr3_nt: TGTGCCAGCAGGACGACAGGGTACTACGAGCAGTACTTC; cdr3_aa: CASRTTGYYEQYF
d_call: .; v_call: TRBV9; j_call: TRBJ1-1; clone_size: .; cdr3_nt: TGTGCCAGCAGCGTAGACGGGGGTGTGAACACTGAAGCTTTCTTT; cdr3_aa: CASSVDGGVNTEAFF
d_call: .; v_call: TRBV5-1; j_call: TRBJ1-2; clone_size: .; cdr3_nt: TGCGCCAGCAGCTCCGCACAGGGTCTGGGCTACACCTTC; cdr3_aa: CASSSAQGLGYTF
d_call: .; v_call: TRBV24-1; j_call: TRBJ2-3; clone_size: many; cdr3_nt: TGTGCCACCAGTGACCGCAACGGGACCATAACAGATACGCAGTATTTT; cdr3_aa: CATSDRNGTITDTQYF
d_call: .; v_call: TRBV25-1; j_call: TRBJ2-3; clone_size: .; cdr3_nt: TGTGCCAGCAGTGAAGGGCGGGGGCCCCGCACAGATACGCAGTATTTT; cdr3_aa: CASSEGRGPRTDTQYF
d_call: .; v_call: TRBV29-1; j_call: TRBJ2-3; clone_size: few; cdr3_nt: TGCAGCGTTGAAAGTCAGCCAGATACGCAGTATTTT; cdr3_aa: CSVESQPDTQYF
d_call: TRBD1; v_call: TRBV7-8; j_call: TRBJ2-5; clone_size: many; cdr3_nt: TGTGCCAGCAGCTTTGGACAGGGAAAGACCCAGTACTTC; cdr3_aa: CASSFGQGKTQYF
d_call: .; v_call: TRBV7-2; j_call: TRBJ2-1; clone_size: many; cdr3_nt: TGTGCCAGCAGCTTAACCAGGGGGGCAGACAATGAGCAGTTCTTC; cdr3_aa: CASSLTRGADNEQFF
d_call: .; v_call: TRBV20-1; j_call: TRBJ2-2; clone_size: .; cdr3_nt: TGCAGTGCTAGAGAACCGAGCAGGGTCACCGGGGAGCTGTTTTTT; cdr3_aa: CSAREPSRVTGELFF
d_call: .; v_call: TRBV7-2; j_call: TRBJ2-7; clone_size: few; cdr3_nt: TGTGCCAGCAGCTTAGGGAGAGGACAGAGGCCTTACGAGCAGTACTTC; cdr3_aa: CASSLGRGQRPYEQYF
d_call: TRBD2; v_call: TRBV5-6; j_call: TRBJ2-3; clone_size: once; cdr3_nt: TGTGCCAGCAGCAAGGTGCTAGCGGGGGGGAAGGTAGATACGCAGTATTTT; cdr3_aa: CASSKVLAGGKVDTQYF
d_call: TRBD1; v_call: TRBV7-2; j_call: TRBJ2-3; clone_size: .; cdr3_nt: TGTGCCAGCAGCTCCCCCCGGACAGGCGCAGATACGCAGTATTTT; cdr3_aa: CASSSPRTGADTQYF
d_call: .; v_call: TRBV7-9; j_call: TRBJ1-1; clone_size: .; cdr3_nt: TGTGCCAGCAGCTCCCCGGCAGGAAAGGGCCCCCAGAACACTGAAGCTTTCTTT; cdr3_aa: CASSSPAGKGPQNTEAFF
d_call: .; v_call: TRBV7-9; j_call: TRBJ1-2; clone_size: .; cdr3_nt: TGTGCCAGCAGCTCGGCCGGGTGGCCTAAAGAGGGCTACACCTTC; cdr3_aa: CASSSAGWPKEGYTF
d_call: .; v_call: TRBV12-3/TRBV12-4; j_call: TRBJ1-3; clone_size: .; cdr3_nt: TGTGCCAGCAGTTTCTCGCCAGGGCCAGGGGCTGGAAACACCATATATTTT; cdr3_aa: CASSFSPGPGAGNTIYF
d_call: .; v_call: TRBV6-2/TRBV6-3; j_call: TRBJ1-2; clone_size: few; cdr3_nt: TGTGCCAGCAGCGGGACCCCAAGATCCTATGGCTACACCTTC; cdr3_aa: CASSGTPRSYGYTF
d_call: TRBD1; v_call: TRBV27; j_call: TRBJ2-1; clone_size: .; cdr3_nt: TGTGCCAGCAGTTTCGTACCAACAGGGGGGAATGAGCAGTTCTTC; cdr3_aa: CASSFVPTGGNEQFF
d_call: TRBD1; v_call: TRBV6-2/TRBV6-3; j_call: TRBJ1-2; clone_size: few; cdr3_nt: TGTGCCAGCAGACCCATGGACAGGATCCTAAAATACTATGGCTACACCTTC; cdr3_aa: CASRPMDRILKYYGYTF
d_call: .; v_call: TRBV4-1; j_call: TRBJ2-2; clone_size: few; cdr3_nt: TGCGCCAGCAGCCAAGAGTCCGGGGCCGGGGAGCTGTTTTTT; cdr3_aa: CASSQESGAGELFF
d_call: TRBD1; v_call: TRBV7-9; j_call: TRBJ2-5; clone_size: few; cdr3_nt: TGTGCCAGCAGCTTAGGGGACAGCCTCCAAGAGACCCAGTACTTC; cdr3_aa: CASSLGDSLQETQYF
d_call: .; v_call: TRBV5-1; j_call: TRBJ2-5; clone_size: few; cdr3_nt: TGCGCCAGCAGCTCCCCTGAGGAGACCCAGTACTTC; cdr3_aa: CASSSPEETQYF
d_call: .; v_call: TRBV20-1; j_call: TRBJ2-7; clone_size: once; cdr3_nt: TGCAGTGCTAGAGCCCACGCCAAAGGCCACGAGCAGTACTTC; cdr3_aa: CSARAHAKGHEQYF
d_call: .; v_call: TRBV2; j_call: TRBJ1-5; clone_size: few; cdr3_nt: TGTGCCAGCAGTGATAGGCAGTGGCATCAGCCCCAGCATTTT; cdr3_aa: CASSDRQWHQPQHF
d_call: .; v_call: TRBV12-3/TRBV12-4; j_call: TRBJ1-4; clone_size: once; cdr3_nt: TGTGCCAGCAGTCCCCGCGGGTTGGCTAATGAAAAACTGTTTTTT; cdr3_aa: CASSPRGLANEKLFF
d_call: .; v_call: TRBV7-8; j_call: TRBJ2-5; clone_size: once; cdr3_nt: TGTGCCAGCAGCTTAGCTCCTAGCCAAGAGACCCAGTACTTC; cdr3_aa: CASSLAPSQETQYF
d_call: .; v_call: TRBV20-1; j_call: TRBJ1-1; clone_size: .; cdr3_nt: TGCAGTGCTAAGGGCAGCAACATGAACACTGAAGCTTTCTTT; cdr3_aa: CSAKGSNMNTEAFF
d_call: .; v_call: TRBV6-2/TRBV6-3; j_call: TRBJ2-1; clone_size: .; cdr3_nt: TGTGCCAGCAGTTACTTTAGACAGGTTCCCTACAATGAGCAGTTCTTC; cdr3_aa: CASSYFRQVPYNEQFF
d_call: TRBD1; v_call: TRBV18; j_call: TRBJ1-2; clone_size: .; cdr3_nt: TGTGCCAGCTCACCGACAGGGCAGGACTATGGCTACACCTTC; cdr3_aa: CASSPTGQDYGYTF
d_call: .; v_call: TRBV24-1; j_call: TRBJ2-3; clone_size: .; cdr3_nt: TGTGCCACCAGTGGCACTGGCGGTCAGATTCGGGATACGCAGTATTTT; cdr3_aa: CATSGTGGQIRDTQYF
d_call: .; v_call: TRBV7-9; j_call: TRBJ1-1; clone_size: .; cdr3_nt: TGTGCCAGCAGCTACAAAGCAGGGACTTGGAACACTGAAGCTTTCTTT; cdr3_aa: CASSYKAGTWNTEAFF
d_call: .; v_call: TRBV6-6; j_call: TRBJ2-3; clone_size: .; cdr3_nt: TGTGCCAGCAGGACAGGATACAGGGTACGCGGCGAAGATACGCAGTATTTT; cdr3_aa: CASRTGYRVRGEDTQYF
d_call: TRBD1; v_call: TRBV5-1; j_call: TRBJ2-6; clone_size: .; cdr3_nt: TGCGCCAGCAGCCATCTAGGTCCCCGGACAGGATTGAGCTCTGGGGCCAACGTCCTGACTTTC; cdr3_aa: CASSHLGPRTGLSSGANVLTF
d_call: .; v_call: TRBV7-9; j_call: TRBJ2-1; clone_size: few; cdr3_nt: TGTGCCAGCAGCTCAATTAGGGTACATGAGCAGTTCTTC; cdr3_aa: CASSSIRVHEQFF
d_call: .; v_call: TRBV12-3/TRBV12-4; j_call: TRBJ2-2; clone_size: few; cdr3_nt: TGTGCCAGCAGTCAAAACCGACATGGGGTCTTGAACACCGGGGAGCTGTTTTTT; cdr3_aa: CASSQNRHGVLNTGELFF
d_call: TRBD2; v_call: TRBV5-1; j_call: TRBJ2-2; clone_size: few; cdr3_nt: TGCGCCAGCAGCTGGACTAGCGGGGGGACCACGGGGGAGCTGTTTTTT; cdr3_aa: CASSWTSGGTTGELFF
d_call: TRBD1; v_call: TRBV7-2; j_call: TRBJ1-6; clone_size: .; cdr3_nt: TGTGCCAGCAGCGACGTGCAGGGGGCTTCACCCCTCCACTTT; cdr3_aa: CASSDVQGASPLHF